The rows below give T cell receptor beta chains drawn from one sample of a study of blood T cell repertoires in COVID-19. Repertoires were generated with immunoSEQ multiplex PCR, while TCRdb's copy carries only in-frame clones and drops some. The sample lists around 19,000 clones, roughly 89% occurring once. Input material: peripheral blood. Receptors originate from a human donor in a cohort sampled during active COVID-19. The donor label of this sample is uncertain. CDR3s include the opening cysteine and the closing phenylalanine or tryptophan. The D gene is left open where the match is weak. The size of a clone is reported for some rows only, either as once, few or many, or as a class for expanded clones.

CDR3 protein: CSVSTSGSAYEQFF; CDR3 DNA: TGCAGCGTTTCGACTAGCGGGAGCGCTTATGAGCAGTTCTTC; clone size: -; D gene: TRBD2; J gene: TRBJ2-1; V gene: TRBV29-1
CDR3 protein: CASSSPRDRGRDEQYF; CDR3 DNA: TGCGCCAGCAGCTCCCCCCGGGACAGGGGGCGAGACGAGCAGTACTTC; clone size: -; D gene: TRBD1; J gene: TRBJ2-7; V gene: TRBV5-1
CDR3 protein: CATSPAGNYGYTF; CDR3 DNA: TGTGCCACCAGTCCTGCAGGGAACTATGGCTACACCTTC; clone size: -; D gene: -; J gene: TRBJ1-2; V gene: TRBV24-1
CDR3 protein: CASTTAGNTIYF; CDR3 DNA: TGTGCCAGTACCACTGCTGGAAACACCATATATTTT; clone size: -; D gene: -; J gene: TRBJ1-3; V gene: TRBV19
CDR3 protein: CASSPRQIYGYTF; CDR3 DNA: TGTGCCAGCAGCCCCCGACAGATCTATGGCTACACCTTC; clone size: -; D gene: -; J gene: TRBJ1-2; V gene: TRBV7-8
CDR3 protein: CASSISGNSPLHF; CDR3 DNA: TGTGCCAGCAGCATAAGCGGGAATTCACCCCTCCACTTT; clone size: once; D gene: -; J gene: TRBJ1-6; V gene: TRBV7-8
CDR3 protein: CASSSGTSGSSSYEQYF; CDR3 DNA: TGTGCCAGCAGCTCCGGGACTAGCGGGAGTTCATCCTACGAGCAGTACTTC; clone size: -; D gene: TRBD2; J gene: TRBJ2-7; V gene: TRBV5-4
CDR3 protein: CASSVEQHNSPLHF; CDR3 DNA: TGTGCCAGCAGCGTAGAACAGCATAATTCACCCCTCCACTTT; clone size: -; D gene: -; J gene: TRBJ1-6; V gene: TRBV9
CDR3 protein: CAWNINGLAYEQYF; CDR3 DNA: TGTGCCTGGAATATCAATGGACTAGCTTACGAGCAGTACTTC; clone size: few; D gene: TRBD2; J gene: TRBJ2-7; V gene: TRBV30
CDR3 protein: CASSLSGQGYGYTF; CDR3 DNA: TGTGCCAGCAGTTTATCGGGACAGGGCTATGGCTACACCTTC; clone size: -; D gene: TRBD1; J gene: TRBJ1-2; V gene: TRBV27
CDR3 protein: CASSLRTSGETRYF; CDR3 DNA: TGTGCCAGCAGCCTGCGGACTAGCGGGGAGACCCGGTACTTC; clone size: -; D gene: TRBD2; J gene: TRBJ2-5; V gene: TRBV7-8
CDR3 protein: CASSLAETPNSYEQYF; CDR3 DNA: TGCGCCAGCAGCTTGGCCGAGACACCAAACTCCTACGAGCAGTACTTC; clone size: -; D gene: -; J gene: TRBJ2-7; V gene: TRBV5-1
CDR3 protein: CASSLGVAGDGSPLHF; CDR3 DNA: TGCGCCAGCAGCTTGGGGGTCGCAGGGGACGGATCACCCCTCCACTTT; clone size: -; D gene: -; J gene: TRBJ1-6; V gene: TRBV5-1
CDR3 protein: CATRGGANTEAFF; CDR3 DNA: TGTGCCACTCGGGGGGGGGCGAACACTGAAGCTTTCTTT; clone size: -; D gene: -; J gene: TRBJ1-1; V gene: TRBV12-3/TRBV12-4
CDR3 protein: CASSLEGQGMAKLFF; CDR3 DNA: TGCGCCAGCAGCCTAGAGGGACAGGGAATGGCTAAACTGTTTTTT; clone size: -; D gene: TRBD1; J gene: TRBJ1-4; V gene: TRBV5-1
CDR3 protein: CASSTDGSGGAYTQYF; CDR3 DNA: TGTGCCAGTAGTACGGACGGTAGCGGAGGGGCTTATACGCAGTATTTT; clone size: few; D gene: -; J gene: TRBJ2-3; V gene: TRBV19
CDR3 protein: CASSEQGPRYGYTF; CDR3 DNA: TGTGCCAGCAGTGAACAGGGGCCGAGGTATGGCTACACCTTC; clone size: -; D gene: -; J gene: TRBJ1-2; V gene: TRBV6-1
CDR3 protein: CASSYGGNYGYTF; CDR3 DNA: TGTGCCAGCAGTTACGGGGGGAACTATGGCTACACCTTC; clone size: -; D gene: -; J gene: TRBJ1-2; V gene: TRBV6-7
CDR3 protein: CATGGVGYGYTF; CDR3 DNA: TGTGCCACCGGCGGGGTAGGCTATGGCTACACCTTC; clone size: -; D gene: -; J gene: TRBJ1-2; V gene: TRBV19
CDR3 protein: CASSPGQERVYGYTF; CDR3 DNA: TGTGCCAGCAGCCCTGGACAGGAACGGGTCTATGGCTACACCTTC; clone size: -; D gene: TRBD1; J gene: TRBJ1-2; V gene: TRBV5-5
CDR3 protein: CASSRGPRYRLAGATSEYEQYF; CDR3 DNA: TGCGCCAGCAGCCGCGGCCCAAGGTACAGACTAGCGGGAGCAACGAGCGAGTACGAGCAGTACTTC; clone size: -; D gene: TRBD2; J gene: TRBJ2-7; V gene: TRBV4-1
CDR3 protein: CASSEGRGTDTQYF; CDR3 DNA: TGTGCCAGCAGTGAAGGTCGGGGCACAGATACGCAGTATTTT; clone size: -; D gene: -; J gene: TRBJ2-3; V gene: TRBV25-1
CDR3 protein: CASSSTPGQGAGYTF; CDR3 DNA: TGCGCCAGCAGCTCGACGCCTGGACAGGGCGCTGGCTACACCTTC; clone size: few; D gene: TRBD1; J gene: TRBJ1-2; V gene: TRBV5-1
CDR3 protein: CASSPGTVSGNTIYF; CDR3 DNA: TGTGCCAGCTCGCCTGGGACAGTCTCTGGAAACACCATATATTTT; clone size: -; D gene: TRBD1; J gene: TRBJ1-3; V gene: TRBV18
CDR3 protein: CASSPRSSGIVSSGEQFF; CDR3 DNA: TGTGCCAGCAGCCCCCGGTCTAGCGGGATAGTATCGTCCGGTGAGCAGTTCTTC; clone size: -; D gene: TRBD2; J gene: TRBJ2-1; V gene: TRBV11-2
CDR3 protein: CAGSSGSTDTQYF; CDR3 DNA: TGTGCCGGATCTAGCGGGAGCACAGATACGCAGTATTTT; clone size: few; D gene: TRBD2; J gene: TRBJ2-3; V gene: TRBV7-9
CDR3 protein: CASSGSSSGNTIYF; CDR3 DNA: TGTGCCAGCAGTGGAAGTAGCTCTGGAAACACCATATATTTT; clone size: few; D gene: -; J gene: TRBJ1-3; V gene: TRBV2
CDR3 protein: CASSESLGGGSPLHF; CDR3 DNA: TGTGCCAGCAGTGAGTCTTTGGGGGGAGGCTCACCCCTCCACTTT; clone size: -; D gene: -; J gene: TRBJ1-6; V gene: TRBV2
CDR3 protein: CASSLSGGGGRVDEQFF; CDR3 DNA: TGTGCCAGCAGCTTGAGCGGCGGCGGAGGGCGGGTGGATGAGCAGTTCTTC; clone size: -; D gene: -; J gene: TRBJ2-1; V gene: TRBV7-2
CDR3 protein: CASSEDSVYTQYF; CDR3 DNA: TGTGCCAGCAGCGAGGACTCCGTGTATACGCAGTATTTT; clone size: -; D gene: -; J gene: TRBJ2-3; V gene: TRBV4-2
CDR3 protein: CASSSSWQGPNEQYF; CDR3 DNA: TGCGCCAGCAGCTCGTCGTGGCAGGGGCCCAACGAGCAGTACTTC; clone size: -; D gene: -; J gene: TRBJ2-7; V gene: TRBV5-1
CDR3 protein: CASSLQTGYTEAFF; CDR3 DNA: TGTGCCAGCAGCTTACAGACAGGGTACACTGAAGCTTTCTTT; clone size: -; D gene: TRBD1; J gene: TRBJ1-1; V gene: TRBV7-2
CDR3 protein: CASSPQGAVTEAFF; CDR3 DNA: TGCGCCAGCAGCCCCCAGGGGGCGGTCACTGAAGCTTTCTTT; clone size: -; D gene: TRBD1; J gene: TRBJ1-1; V gene: TRBV5-1
CDR3 protein: CASSLARDEQYF; CDR3 DNA: TGTGCCAGCAGTTTGGCCAGGGACGAGCAGTACTTC; clone size: -; D gene: -; J gene: TRBJ2-7; V gene: TRBV11-3
CDR3 protein: CASIIPVGNTIYF; CDR3 DNA: TGTGCCAGCATTATTCCCGTTGGAAACACCATATATTTT; clone size: -; D gene: -; J gene: TRBJ1-3; V gene: TRBV12-3/TRBV12-4
CDR3 protein: CASDERGLPTGELFF; CDR3 DNA: TGTGCCAGCGACGAGAGGGGGCTCCCCACCGGGGAGCTGTTTTTT; clone size: -; D gene: TRBD1; J gene: TRBJ2-2; V gene: TRBV7-9
CDR3 protein: CATSPPDRAYEQYF; CDR3 DNA: TGTGCCACCAGCCCCCCGGACAGGGCCTACGAGCAGTACTTC; clone size: -; D gene: TRBD1; J gene: TRBJ2-7; V gene: TRBV15
CDR3 protein: CASSPWGSGNTGELFF; CDR3 DNA: TGTGCCAGCAGTCCTTGGGGTAGCGGGAACACCGGGGAGCTGTTTTTT; clone size: -; D gene: -; J gene: TRBJ2-2; V gene: TRBV27
CDR3 protein: CASSYSSGRSGYTF; CDR3 DNA: TGTGCCAGCAGTTACTCGTCCGGCAGGTCTGGCTACACCTTC; clone size: -; D gene: -; J gene: TRBJ1-2; V gene: TRBV6-6
CDR3 protein: CASSLRDRVNEKLFF; CDR3 DNA: TGTGCCAGCAGCTTGAGGGACAGGGTTAATGAAAAACTGTTTTTT; clone size: few; D gene: TRBD1; J gene: TRBJ1-4; V gene: TRBV5-6
CDR3 protein: CASSPGTGSSYEQYF; CDR3 DNA: TGTGCCAGCAGCCCCGGGACAGGAAGCTCCTACGAGCAGTACTTC; clone size: -; D gene: TRBD1; J gene: TRBJ2-7; V gene: TRBV5-4
CDR3 protein: CASSPGGYTDTQYF; CDR3 DNA: TGTGCCAGCAGCCCCGGGGGGTACACAGATACGCAGTATTTT; clone size: once; D gene: TRBD2; J gene: TRBJ2-3; V gene: TRBV7-3
CDR3 protein: CASSPGDRGGEKLFF; CDR3 DNA: TGTGCCAGCAGCCCTGGGGACAGGGGAGGGGAAAAACTGTTTTTT; clone size: -; D gene: TRBD1; J gene: TRBJ1-4; V gene: TRBV7-9
CDR3 protein: CATSRGDRGLSEQYF; CDR3 DNA: TGTGCCACCAGCAGAGGGGACAGGGGGCTCAGCGAGCAGTACTTC; clone size: -; D gene: TRBD1; J gene: TRBJ2-7; V gene: TRBV15
CDR3 protein: CASSELGGYTF; CDR3 DNA: TGTGCCAGCAGTGAACTGGGCGGCTACACCTTC; clone size: -; D gene: -; J gene: TRBJ1-2; V gene: TRBV6-1
CDR3 protein: CASTQGWTGNYEQYF; CDR3 DNA: TGTGCCAGCACCCAAGGCTGGACAGGGAACTACGAGCAGTACTTC; clone size: few; D gene: TRBD1; J gene: TRBJ2-7; V gene: TRBV6-5
CDR3 protein: CASRTTSGNADTQYF; CDR3 DNA: TGTGCCAGCAGGACGACTAGCGGGAACGCAGATACGCAGTATTTT; clone size: -; D gene: TRBD2; J gene: TRBJ2-3; V gene: TRBV13
CDR3 protein: CASSEEAGGLNYGYTF; CDR3 DNA: TGTGCCAGCAGTGAAGAGGCAGGGGGCCTTAACTATGGCTACACCTTC; clone size: -; D gene: TRBD1; J gene: TRBJ1-2; V gene: TRBV2
CDR3 protein: CASSLAHLQPQETQYF; CDR3 DNA: TGTGCCAGCAGCTTAGCGCATTTACAGCCCCAAGAGACCCAGTACTTC; clone size: -; D gene: -; J gene: TRBJ2-5; V gene: TRBV7-6
CDR3 protein: CASSLDSSYNSPLHF; CDR3 DNA: TGTGCCAGCAGCTTGGACAGCTCCTATAATTCACCCCTCCACTTT; clone size: -; D gene: -; J gene: TRBJ1-6; V gene: TRBV5-4
CDR3 protein: CASSLTSGGYNEQFF; CDR3 DNA: TGTGCCAGCAGCTTGACTAGCGGAGGATACAATGAGCAGTTCTTC; clone size: -; D gene: TRBD2; J gene: TRBJ2-1; V gene: TRBV5-4
CDR3 protein: CASSWDKDYGYTF; CDR3 DNA: TGTGCCAGCAGCTGGGACAAGGACTATGGCTACACCTTC; clone size: -; D gene: -; J gene: TRBJ1-2; V gene: TRBV11-2